One sample yielded the 28 T cell receptor beta chains listed below, sequenced in a study of blood T cell repertoires in COVID-19. Clones were read by immunoSEQ multiplex PCR, and TCRdb kept only the in-frame ones, dropping some. This table holds about 150,000 clones, around 73% found once. The sequenced material came from peripheral blood. These receptors all come from a man between 60 and 75 years old who had recovered from COVID-19.

The chain recombines TRBV19 with TRBJ2-3; no clear D. The CDR3 contains 13 residues. The germline V and J ends were trimmed by 3 bases and 4 bases, with 8 bases remaining between them. Per germline, CDR1 LNHDA and CDR2 SQIVND (reference sequence). The CDR3 region is CASSIRFPDTQYF. The CDR3 DNA follows: TGTGCCAGTAGTATCAGGTTCCCAGATACGCAGTATTTT.

This clone was detected only a few times. CDR3 sequence reads: CASKREAGDTQYF. The CDR3 nucleotides read TGTGCCAGCAAGAGAGAGGCGGGGGATACGCAGTATTTT. The rearrangement uses TRBV27 and TRBJ2-3, with TRBD2 as a possible D gene (6 bases). This CDR3 is 13 amino acids long. CDR1 is MNHEY, CDR2 SMNVEV, per germline (reference sequence). V lost 7 bases and J lost 6, with 14 bases in between.

The chain uses TRBV4-1 and TRBJ1-5; 9 bases are a match to TRBD1. Germline loops: CDR1 MGHRA, CDR2 YSYEKL. The ends lost 5 bases at V and 4 bases at J; junction bases unmatched: 6. The CDR3 contains 15 residues. CDR3 sequence: CASSYSDRGNQPQHF. CDR3 bases: TGCGCCAGCAGCTATAGTGACAGGGGGAATCAGCCCCAGCATTTT.

This sequence joins TRBV18 and TRBJ2-5, with 7 positions matching TRBD1. The CDR3 covers 14 residues. Losses at the gene ends were 3 bases for V and 3 bases for J; bases not matched to a gene: 4. Germline V CDR1 and CDR2: KGHSH, LQKENI. The CDR3: CASSPGTEEETQYF. The DNA of the CDR3 is TGTGCCAGCTCACCCGGGACAGAGGAAGAGACCCAGTACTTC.

The rearrangement joins TRBV28 to TRBJ1-2; the D is unclear. Germline values: CDR1 MDHEN, CDR2 SYDVKM. V was shortened by 4 bases and J by 8 bases, with 11 bases between the two germline ends. This CDR3 has 12 amino acids. The CDR3, as DNA: TGTGCCAGCAGTTCCTACGAATACGGCTACACCTTC. Protein sequence: CASSSYEYGYTF.

CDR3 protein: CASRATSAPSPQYF. DNA for the CDR3: TGTGCCAGCAGAGCCACTAGCGCCCCCAGCCCGCAGTATTTT. The chain joins TRBV2 to TRBJ2-3; 7 bases are shared with TRBD2. The CDR3 spans 14 residues. Germline CDR1 SNHLY, CDR2 FYNNEI. The trim removed 6 bases at V and 10 bases at J, leaving 13 bases unmatched.

The chain has TRBV4-1 and TRBJ2-1, with 13 bases aligning to TRBD2. The ends lost 4 bases at V and 9 bases at J; junction bases unmatched: 3. CDR1 and CDR2 from the germline V gene are MGHRA and YSYEKL. The CDR3 covers 14 residues. CDR3 bases: TGCGCCAGCAGCCCCGGACTAGCGGGAGCTGAGCAGTTCTTC. Protein product: CASSPGLAGAEQFF.

This chain connects TRBV7-9 to TRBJ2-3, with 8 bases that match TRBD1. V shed 5 bases, J shed 10 bases, and the junction held 14 bases outside the gene matches. This CDR3 comprises 15 residues. Germline CDR1 and CDR2: SEHNR and FQNEAQ (reference sequence). CDR3 sequence (DNA): TGTGCCAGCAGCCGCGACAGGGGCCCTACTGTGGCGCAGTATTTT. It yields the protein CASSRDRGPTVAQYF.

The rearrangement joins TRBV4-3 to TRBJ2-5; the match to TRBD1 covers 8 bases. This CDR3 comprises 17 residues. The J segment lost 2 bases and the V segment lost 4 bases, leaving 12 bases of the junction unmatched. The V gene's germline CDR1 is LGHNA and CDR2 YSLEER. The CDR3 here is CASSPDGQGDLQETQYF. Here the CDR3 DNA reads TGCGCCAGCAGCCCGGATGGACAGGGCGACCTACAAGAGACCCAGTACTTC.

The chain couples TRBV7-8 to TRBJ2-7, with 10 bases lining up with TRBD2. Germline V gene data show CDR1 as SGHVS and CDR2 as FQNEAQ. This CDR3 has 13 residues. V shed 4 bases and J 9 bases; nucleotides not matched to a gene: 6. CDR3 DNA: TGTGCCAGCAGCTACGGACTAGCGGAGGTGCAGTACTTC. Translated, it gives CASSYGLAEVQYF.

This rearrangement joins TRBV4-1 to TRBJ2-3; TRBD2 matches 7 bases. V was pared by 0 bases and J by 1 base, with 1 base of the junction left unmatched. CDR1 is MGHRA and CDR2 is YSYEKL in the germline V gene. The CDR3 runs 15 residues. Written as DNA, the CDR3 is TGCGCCAGCAGCCAAGAACTAGCGCGCACAGATACGCAGTATTTT. Translating it yields CASSQELARTDTQYF.

The chain uses TRBV6-5 and TRBJ1-2; 8 positions match TRBD1. The V gene's germline CDR1 is MNHEY and CDR2 SVGAGI. The ends lost 6 bases at V and 4 bases at J; junction bases unmatched: 7. This CDR3 is 14 amino acids long. The CDR3 loop reads CASSDDRGGYGYTF. The CDR3 DNA follows: TGTGCCAGCAGCGACGACAGGGGTGGCTATGGCTACACCTTC.

CDR3 in amino acids: CASSPGTGGQPQHF. For the CDR3, the DNA is TGTGCCAGCAGCCCCGGGACAGGCGGACAGCCCCAGCATTTT. This chain joins TRBV14 and TRBJ1-5; TRBD1 matches 8 bases. CDR3 size: 14 residues. Germline-derived CDR1 and CDR2 are SGHDN and FVKESK. Trimming cost V 4 bases and J 7 bases; bases outside gene matches: 6.

The V call is TRBV6-5, the J call TRBJ1-2, with unresolved D. CDR3 length equals 15 residues. Germline loops: CDR1 MNHEY, CDR2 SVGAGI. The V gene lost 2 bases and the J gene lost 3 bases, with 13 bases spanning the gap. The CDR3 sequence: CASSYNRDLDYGYTF. The DNA of the CDR3 is TGTGCCAGCAGTTACAACCGGGATCTGGACTATGGCTACACCTTC.

The chain carries TRBV4-3 and TRBJ2-1; no clear D. From germline, CDR1 is LGHNA and CDR2 YSLEER. Trimming pared 2 bases from V and 6 bases from J, leaving 11 bases between. The CDR3 contains 14 residues. The CDR3, as DNA: TGCGCCAGCAGCCAATCCCTAGGAAGCAATGAGCAGTTCTTC. Protein product: CASSQSLGSNEQFF.

The chain is built from TRBV5-6 and TRBJ2-1, with 10 bases matching TRBD1. Germline V gives CDR1 SGHDT, CDR2 YYEEEE. The CDR3 length is 16 residues. V was clipped by 0 bases and J by 5 bases; unmatched bases: 5. The CDR3 reads CASSLVPGTGDNEQFF. The CDR3 DNA is TGTGCCAGCAGCTTGGTCCCCGGGACAGGGGACAATGAGCAGTTCTTC. Full variable domain (outside the CDR3, taken from reference TRBV5-6 and TRBJ2-1): DAGVTQSPTHLIKTRGQQVTLRCSPKSGHDTVSWYQQALGQGPQFIFQYYEEEERQRGNFPDRFSGHQFPNYSSELNVNALLLGDSALYLCASSLVPGTGDNEQFFGPGTRLTVL.

The chain employs TRBV21-1 and TRBJ2-2; the table's D gene call, TRBD2, was not cross checked with the DNA. TRBV21-1 corresponds to a pseudogene. CDR3 length: 18 amino acids. CDR3 nucleotide sequence: TGTGCCAGCAGCAAAAAATCAGAGCTAGCGGGGAACACCGGGGAGCTGTTTTTT. Translating it yields CASSKKSELAGNTGELFF.

The chain links TRBV3-1 (or the pseudogene TRBV3-2) to TRBJ2-3; 8 bases are a match to TRBD1. CDR1 is LGHDT and CDR2 is YNNKEL in the germline V gene (reference sequence). The CDR3 is made up of 17 amino acids. The V segment lost 4 bases and the J segment 6 bases; nucleotides outside the gene matches: 15. The CDR3 coding sequence is TGTGCCAGCAGCCTTAACCCTGGACAGGGAGGTTTGGATACGCAGTATTTT. Translation: CASSLNPGQGGLDTQYF.

This clone was seen a handful of times. The chain recombines TRBV28 with TRBJ2-5; no clear D. V was cut by 5 bases and J by 2 bases, with 3 bases left in between. Germline CDR1 reads MDHEN; CDR2 reads SYDVKM. This CDR3 region has 11 residues. DNA for the CDR3: TGTGCCAGCAGTGTACAAGAGACCCAGTACTTC. Translated: CASSVQETQYF.

The chain links TRBV4-3 to TRBJ1-4; D gene ambiguous. Germline values: CDR1 LGHNA, CDR2 YSLEER. The CDR3 has 16 amino acids. V shed 3 bases and J shed 8 bases, with 19 bases lying between them. The chain's CDR3 is CASSQGSAPTFEKLFF. CDR3 DNA: TGCGCCAGCAGCCAGGGCTCTGCCCCAACGTTCGAAAAACTGTTTTTT.

The rearrangement uses TRBV10-3 and TRBJ2-5; D possibly corresponds to TRBD2 (5 bases). Germline V gene sequence: CDR1 ENHRY, CDR2 SYGVKD. Trimming took off 2 bases at V and 5 bases at J, with 15 bases between the two ends. The CDR3 totals 15 residues. As DNA, the CDR3 is TGTGCCATCAGTGAGCCCCGGAACGGCGGGGAGACCCAGTACTTC. This codes for CAISEPRNGGETQYF.

The rearrangement joins TRBV18 to TRBJ1-6; no firm D call. The CDR3 totals 15 residues. The ends were cut back, 3 bases at V and 5 bases at J, with 11 bases in the middle. In germline, CDR1 is KGHSH, CDR2 LQKENI. This chain's CDR3 is CASSPVGADNSPLHF. The CDR3 coding sequence is TGTGCCAGCTCACCGGTGGGCGCAGATAATTCACCCCTCCACTTT.

This clone has a single count. This chain uses TRBV2 with TRBJ2-3, with D perhaps TRBD1 (6 bases). The CDR3 is 14 amino acids. Germline values: CDR1 SNHLY, CDR2 FYNNEI. Trimming took off 7 bases at V and 2 bases at J, with 13 bases between the two ends. The CDR3, as DNA: TGTGCCAGCAACCGGGACATTATCACAGATACGCAGTATTTT. Protein sequence: CASNRDIITDTQYF. Looking up the rest from reference TRBV2 and TRBJ2-3 gives the full variable domain: EPEVTQTPSHQVTQMGQEVILRCVPISNHLYFYWYRQILGQKVEFLVSFYNNEISEKSEIFDDQFSVERPDGSNFTLKIRSTKLEDSAMYFCASNRDIITDTQYFGPGTRLTVL.

The chain couples TRBV30 to TRBJ1-2, with 7 bases matching TRBD1. The V and J ends lost 5 bases and 7 bases, in that order; junction bases with no gene match: 7. Germline assignment: CDR1 GTSNPN and CDR2 SVGIG (reference sequence). The CDR3 is 12 amino acids. Here the CDR3 DNA reads TGTGCCTGGGACAGGGACATGAGTGGCTACACCTTC. Its translation is CAWDRDMSGYTF.

This clone was observed a few times. V usage is TRBV7-3 and J usage is TRBJ2-3, with 8 bases fitting TRBD2. The CDR3 has 14 amino acids. The V and J ends lost 5 bases and 3 bases, in that order; junction bases with no gene match: 4. Germline CDR1 SGHTA, CDR2 FQGTGA. The DNA of the CDR3 is TGTGCCAGCAGCCTCGGACTAGCTACAGATACGCAGTATTTT. Translated, it gives CASSLGLATDTQYF.

CDR3 protein: CASSLVSGRAEQYF. CDR3 bases: TGTGCCAGCAGCTTGGTTAGCGGGAGGGCCGAGCAGTACTTC. This sequence joins TRBV5-6 and TRBJ2-7; 11 bases are shared with TRBD2. Germline CDR1 SGHDT, CDR2 YYEEEE. The CDR3 has 14 amino acids. V shed 0 bases and J 6 bases; nucleotides not matched to a gene: 2.

This chain uses TRBV28 with TRBJ2-7; weak D call: TRBD1 (5 bases). The CDR3 totals 13 residues. The V end was cut by 8 bases, the J end by 2 bases, with 13 bases between. Per germline, CDR1 MDHEN and CDR2 SYDVKM. CDR3 loop: CASAAQGTYEQYF. In DNA form, the CDR3 reads TGTGCCAGCGCAGCTCAGGGAACCTACGAGCAGTACTTC. The complete variable domain, with remaining parts taken from reference TRBV28 and TRBJ2-7, reads DVKVTQSSRYLVKRTGEKVFLECVQDMDHENMFWYRQDPGLGLRLIYFSYDVKMKEKGDIPEGYSVSREKKERFSLILESASTNQTSMYLCASAAQGTYEQYFGPGTRLTVT.

The chain employs TRBV7-2 and TRBJ2-7, with TRBD2 identical over 11 bases. The CDR3 loop spans 15 amino acids. The junction had 8 bases not matched to a gene; V was cut back by 3 bases and J by 7 bases. Germline CDR1 and CDR2: SGHTA and FQGNSA. This chain's CDR3 is CASSFSLAGGGEQYF. Written as DNA, the CDR3 is TGTGCCAGCAGCTTTTCCCTAGCGGGAGGAGGGGAGCAGTACTTC.